The 3 T cell receptor beta chains given below trace back to one sample, sequenced in a study of CD8 T cells in Susac syndrome. Reverse transcription of roughly 0.5 to 1 ug RNA was performed with random hexamers. From the immunoSEQ multiplex PCR reads, TCRdb called clonotypes with MiXCR, one entry per CDR3 protein. The sample lists fewer than 70,000 distinct CDR3 sequences; 95% were seen once. Sequenced input: CD8+ T cells from PBMCs. These receptors came from a human donor in good health.

The rearrangement links TRBV20-1 to TRBJ2-3; 9 bases match TRBD2. Germline trimming cut 0 bases from V and 2 bases from J; bases unmatched to any gene: 6. CDR1 is DFQATT and CDR2 is SNEGSKA in the germline V gene (reference sequence). This CDR3 contains 16 residues. The CDR3 region has the DNA TGCAGTGCTAGAGACATGACTAGCGGTTTCACAGATACGCAGTATTTT. The encoded protein is CSARDMTSGFTDTQYF.

The chain joins TRBV24-1 to TRBJ1-2; D unclear. V dropped 0 bases and J dropped 7 bases, with 8 bases sitting between them. Germline V gene sequence: CDR1 KGHDR, CDR2 SFDVKD. This CDR3 comprises 13 residues. The CDR3 bases are TGTGCCACCAGTGATTTGTTCCAATCTGGCTACACCTTC. The encoded protein is CATSDLFQSGYTF.

V and J are TRBV30 and TRBJ1-1, with a weak D call TRBD1 (5 bases). Trimming removed 6 bases from V and 6 bases from J, with 23 bases in between. Germline V gives CDR1 GTSNPN, CDR2 SVGIG (reference sequence). The CDR3 has 15 amino acids. The CDR3 protein is CACTWDGLNVAEAFF. The CDR3 nucleotides are TGTGCCTGCACTTGGGACGGACTAAATGTGGCTGAAGCTTTCTTT.